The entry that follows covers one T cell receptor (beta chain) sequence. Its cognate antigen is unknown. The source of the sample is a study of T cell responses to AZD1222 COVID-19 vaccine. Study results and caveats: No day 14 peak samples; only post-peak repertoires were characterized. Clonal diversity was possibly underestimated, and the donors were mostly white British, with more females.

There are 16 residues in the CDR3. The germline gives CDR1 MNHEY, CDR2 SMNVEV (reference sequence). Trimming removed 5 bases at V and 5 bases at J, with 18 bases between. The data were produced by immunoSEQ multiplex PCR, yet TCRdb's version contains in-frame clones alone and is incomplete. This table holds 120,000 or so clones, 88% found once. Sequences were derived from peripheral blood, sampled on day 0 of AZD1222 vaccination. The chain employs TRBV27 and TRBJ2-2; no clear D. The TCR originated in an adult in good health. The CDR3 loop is CASSPPTGRRTGELFF. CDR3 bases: TGTGCCAGCAGTCCCCCGACGGGCCGACGAACCGGGGAGCTGTTTTTT.